These 17 T cell receptor beta chains share one sample of origin, sequenced in a study of neoadjuvant nivolumab and ipilimumab in lung cancer. Repertoires were generated with immunoSEQ multiplex PCR, while TCRdb's copy carries only in-frame clones and drops some. The table lists about 1,900 clones, roughly 80% of them singletons. The specimen was tumor tissue, collected before neoadjuvant nivolumab, alone or with ipilimumab. These receptors all come from an adult with non-small cell lung cancer.

This chain's CDR3 is CATSKGQGGGITEAFF. CDR3 DNA: TGTGCCACCAGCAAAGGACAGGGTGGGGGCATAACTGAAGCTTTCTTT. V usage is TRBV15 and J usage is TRBJ1-1; 8 nucleotides align to TRBD1. Germline-derived CDR1 and CDR2 are LNHNV and YYDKDF (reference sequence). Trimming cost V 4 bases and J 5 bases; bases outside gene matches: 12. The CDR3 covers 16 residues.

The genes are TRBV5-1 and TRBJ2-3; 9 bases line up with TRBD1. The CDR3 loop spans 19 amino acids. V lost 0 bases and J lost 2; bases outside the gene matches: 13. Per the germline V gene, CDR1 is SGHRS and CDR2 is YFSETQ. The CDR3: CASSLGSLQGALYTDTQYF. The CDR3 nucleotides are TGCGCCAGCAGCTTGGGCTCCCTACAGGGGGCCCTATACACAGATACGCAGTATTTT.

This sequence joins TRBV7-2 and TRBJ2-3; D not resolved. Deletions cut 0 bases from V and 4 bases from J, with 5 bases between. Germline values: CDR1 SGHTA, CDR2 FQGNSA. The CDR3 runs 13 residues. CDR3 coding DNA: TGTGCCAGCAGCTTAGCTGTATCAGATACGCAGTATTTT. Encoded protein: CASSLAVSDTQYF.

The V gene is TRBV27, the J gene TRBJ2-3; D uncertain. CDR1 is MNHEY, CDR2 SMNVEV, per germline (reference sequence). The CDR3 is 12 amino acids. V was pared by 2 bases and J by 5 bases, with 5 bases between. For the CDR3, the DNA is TGTGCCAGCAGTTTACTCGGAGATACGCAGTATTTT. This gives the protein CASSLLGDTQYF.

This clone was seen once. The chain carries TRBV7-7 and TRBJ2-3; D remains ambiguous. The CDR3 sequence is 13 residues long. V lost 4 bases and J 1 base, leaving 6 bases between the germline ends. Germline CDR1 SSHAT, CDR2 FNYEAQ (reference sequence). CDR3 DNA sequence: TGTGCCAGCAGCTCAAGCGGCACAGATACGCAGTATTTT. This sequence encodes CASSSSGTDTQYF.

The V gene is TRBV29-1, the J gene TRBJ1-1, with 9 bases that match TRBD1. V lost 4 bases to trimming and J lost 4 bases; unmatched junction nucleotides: 4. Germline V gene sequence: CDR1 SQVTM, CDR2 ANQGSEA. This CDR3 contains 13 residues. CDR3 amino acids: CSVVGQGGTEAFF. The CDR3 nucleotides read TGCAGCGTTGTGGGACAGGGTGGCACTGAAGCTTTCTTT.

The chain combines TRBV6-5 with TRBJ1-1, with D uncertain. This CDR3 has 11 residues. Trimming stripped 0 bases from V and 12 bases from J, with 8 bases between. Germline CDR1 and CDR2: MNHEY and SVGAGI. The CDR3 DNA follows: TGTGCCAGCAGTTACTCGAGTATGACTTTCTTT. Translation gives CASSYSSMTFF.

The V and J genes are TRBV7-3 and TRBJ2-1, with 7 bases identical to TRBD2. With V trimmed by 2 bases and J by 3 bases, 10 bases remained unmatched. Germline V gene data show CDR1 as SGHTA and CDR2 as FQGTGA. The CDR3 spans 17 residues. The CDR3 is CASSLSIPPGGYNEQFF. The CDR3 DNA is TGTGCCAGCAGCTTATCCATCCCTCCGGGAGGCTACAATGAGCAGTTCTTC.

Only one count was recorded for this clone. The chain couples TRBV6-6 to TRBJ2-2; 12 bases line up with TRBD2. The CDR3 spans 14 residues. Germline lookup yields CDR1 MNHNY and CDR2 SVGAGI (reference sequence). Trimming removed 11 bases from V and 2 bases from J; junction bases left unmatched: 3. CDR3 residues: CASGLAGNTGELFF. CDR3 DNA: TGTGCCTCTGGACTAGCGGGAAACACCGGGGAGCTGTTTTTT.

The chain has TRBV11-3 and TRBJ2-1; 10 positions match TRBD2. Unmatched junction bases numbered 12, after V lost 3 bases and J lost 4 bases. This CDR3 has 18 residues. CDR1 SGHNT and CDR2 YENEEA come from the germline V gene. CDR3 coding DNA: TGTGCCAGCAGCTTCAGTGGGACTAGCGTGACGCCGTACAATGAGCAGTTCTTC. Translation gives CASSFSGTSVTPYNEQFF.

This chain connects TRBV6-6 to TRBJ2-7; 9 nucleotides match TRBD1. V dropped 4 bases and J dropped 4; count of bases not matched to a gene: 2. This CDR3 is built from 13 residues. CDR1 and CDR2 from the germline V gene are MNHNY and SVGAGI (reference sequence). The CDR3 is CASSSTGGYEQYF. CDR3 DNA sequence: TGTGCCAGCAGTTCGACAGGGGGGTACGAGCAGTACTTC.

The chain joins TRBV6-5 to TRBJ1-1; D not resolved. Trimming took 0 bases from V and 5 from J, leaving 13 bases between them. Germline CDR1 MNHEY, CDR2 SVGAGI. The CDR3 loop spans 15 amino acids. CDR3 sequence reads: CASSYSARWETEAFF. The CDR3 bases are TGTGCCAGCAGTTACTCGGCCCGTTGGGAGACTGAAGCTTTCTTT.

The rearrangement uses TRBV15 and TRBJ2-7; 7 bases align to TRBD2. With V trimmed by 1 base and J by 6 bases, 9 bases remained unmatched. CDR1 is LNHNV, CDR2 YYDKDF, per germline (reference sequence). CDR3 length: 15 residues. CDR3 loop: CATSRVGRGSPEQYF. The CDR3 DNA follows: TGTGCCACCAGCAGAGTGGGGCGGGGGTCCCCCGAGCAGTACTTC.

The chain links TRBV18 to TRBJ1-1; perhaps TRBD1 as D (5 bases). Trimming stripped 2 bases from V and 1 base from J, with 8 bases between. In germline, CDR1 is KGHSH, CDR2 LQKENI. The CDR3 is 14 residues long. DNA of the CDR3: TGTGCCAGCTCACCAAGCCAGGGGAACACTGAAGCTTTCTTT. Protein: CASSPSQGNTEAFF.

This clone was recorded a few times. The genes are TRBV5-6 and TRBJ2-7; D is unresolved. The CDR3 spans 13 residues. Germline CDR1 and CDR2: SGHDT and YYEEEE. V lost 3 bases to trimming and J lost 0 bases, with 7 bases between them. The CDR3 spells CASSYSNSYEQYF. The CDR3 DNA follows: TGTGCCAGCAGCTACAGTAACTCCTACGAGCAGTACTTC.

The rearrangement uses TRBV28 and TRBJ2-5; D unresolved. Trimming removed 1 base at V and 5 bases at J, with 11 bases between. CDR1 is MDHEN and CDR2 is SYDVKM in the germline V gene. CDR3 length: 14 residues. CDR3 DNA sequence: TGTGCCAGCAGTTTATCAAAGCCTAGGGAGACCCAGTACTTC. Translation: CASSLSKPRETQYF.

The gene calls are TRBV7-2 and TRBJ2-7, with TRBD2 as a possible D gene (6 bases). This CDR3 is built from 14 residues. V gave up 3 bases and J gave up 2 bases, with 11 bases separating them. Looked up from germline, CDR1 is SGHTA and CDR2 is FQGNSA. The CDR3 is CASSLEAGPYEQYF. The CDR3 DNA is TGTGCCAGCAGCTTGGAGGCGGGACCCTACGAGCAGTACTTC.